Shown below are 19 T cell receptor beta chains from a single sample sequenced in a study of shared clonotypes between healthy human individuals. Method: immunoSEQ multiplex PCR; TCRdb's copy keeps in-frame clones and lacks some. The repertoire consists of some 2,400,000 clones, with about 94% occurring once and the leading ten covering around 0.13%. The source material was naive CD4+ T cells sorted from blood. Documented subset: CD45RA+ positively selected. The source is a young man in good health.

This chain uses TRBV4-1 with TRBJ1-3, with D hard to call. The germline CDR1 and CDR2 sequences are MGHRA and YSYEKL. Trimming removed 4 bases from V and 0 bases from J, with 13 bases in between. The CDR3 spans 16 residues. For the CDR3, the DNA is TGCGCCAGCAGCCGCGACCGGGGAGACTCTGGAAACACCATATATTTT. Encoded protein: CASSRDRGDSGNTIYF.

This chain uses TRBV19 with TRBJ1-1; D is possibly TRBD1 (6 bases). V was clipped by 5 bases and J by 1 base, with 14 bases between them. The CDR3 spans 15 residues. Germline CDR1 is LNHDA and CDR2 is SQIVND (reference sequence). CDR3 nucleotides: TGTGCCAGTAGTTCCCGGACAGCGGGGAACACTGAAGCTTTCTTT. The encoded protein is CASSSRTAGNTEAFF.

This clone has more than one count but fewer than ten. The same CDR3 arises from other DNA sequences in this sample as well. This rearrangement joins TRBV2 to TRBJ2-7; D is perhaps TRBD1 (6 bases). Germline V gene sequence: CDR1 SNHLY, CDR2 FYNNEI. The CDR3 length is 13 residues. V lost 3 bases, J lost 2 bases, and 8 bases lay in between. This CDR3 reads CASSETGPYEQYF. CDR3 in DNA: TGTGCCAGCAGTGAGACAGGACCCTACGAGCAGTACTTC.

The rearrangement links TRBV2 to TRBJ1-6; TRBD1 is a possible D gene (5 bases). Germline CDR1 and CDR2: SNHLY and FYNNEI. V was clipped by 3 bases and J by 10 bases, with 10 bases between them. The CDR3 is 13 residues long. Here the CDR3 DNA reads TGTGCCAGCAGTGATTTTGAGGGGTCACCCCTCCACTTT. This encodes CASSDFEGSPLHF.

This clone was counted only a few times. The chain combines TRBV6-1 with TRBJ2-7; D is uncertain. Germline CDR1 is MNHNS and CDR2 is SASEGT. The germline V and J ends were trimmed by 1 base and 7 bases, with 8 bases remaining between them. The CDR3 has 12 amino acids. CDR3 loop: CASSEGPGEQYF. In DNA, the CDR3 is TGTGCCAGCAGTGAAGGGCCGGGTGAGCAGTACTTC.

The chain combines TRBV2 with TRBJ2-5; D may be TRBD2 (6 bases). This CDR3 has 11 amino acids. The V and J ends lost 9 bases and 6 bases respectively, with 11 bases between them. Germline V gene data show CDR1 as SNHLY and CDR2 as FYNNEI. CDR3 nucleotides: TGTGCCAGTTCGAGCGGGCAGACCCAGTACTTC. Translated: CASSSGQTQYF.

The rearrangement joins TRBV30 to TRBJ2-7; possible D gene TRBD2, 5 bases. Looked up from germline, CDR1 is GTSNPN and CDR2 is SVGIG (reference sequence). Trimming left V 3 bases short and J 9 bases short, with 18 bases between. The CDR3 length is 13 residues. CDR3 DNA sequence: TGTGCCTGGAGGGTCTTAGAGAGGGCTGGGCAGTACTTC. The encoded protein is CAWRVLERAGQYF.

The chain combines TRBV9 with TRBJ1-1; maybe TRBD1 (5 bases). This CDR3 spans 13 amino acids. Germline loops: CDR1 SGDLS, CDR2 YYNGEE. V lost 0 bases to trimming and J lost 6 bases, with 9 bases between them. The CDR3 sequence is CASSVGGKAEAFF. CDR3 coding DNA: TGTGCCAGCAGCGTAGGGGGGAAGGCTGAAGCTTTCTTT. Variable domain in full (rest from reference TRBV9 and TRBJ1-1): DSGVTQTPKHLITATGQRVTLRCSPRSGDLSVYWYQQSLDQGLQFLIQYYNGEERAKGNILERFSAQQFPDLHSELNLSSLELGDSALYFCASSVGGKAEAFFGQGTRLTVV.

On this clone itself: Other DNA sequences within the sample encode an identical CDR3. This chain uses TRBV5-4 with TRBJ1-2; no reliable D call. CDR1 and CDR2 (germline): SGHNT, YYREEE (reference sequence). The CDR3 runs to 13 residues. V dropped 2 bases and J dropped 4 bases, with 9 bases sitting between them. The CDR3 DNA reads as TGTGCCAGCAGCTTACGAGGTCCCTATGGCTACACCTTC. Translating it yields CASSLRGPYGYTF. Full variable domain (missing parts from reference TRBV5-4 and TRBJ1-2): ETGVTQSPTHLIKTRGQQVTLRCSSQSGHNTVSWYQQALGQGPQFIFQYYREEENGRGNFPPRFSGLQFPNYSSELNVNALELDDSALYLCASSLRGPYGYTFGSGTRLTVV.

This chain joins TRBV7-2 and TRBJ1-2, with D possibly TRBD1 on 6 matching bases. Trimming removed 3 bases at V and 3 bases at J, with 17 bases between. Germline CDR1 reads SGHTA; CDR2 reads FQGNSA. The CDR3 sequence is 16 residues long. The DNA of the CDR3 is TGTGCCAGCAGCTTGACAGGTGGTTCGTGGGACTATGGCTACACCTTC. Protein product: CASSLTGGSWDYGYTF.

The V gene is TRBV9, the J gene TRBJ2-7, with 11 nucleotides matching TRBD2. V dropped 0 bases and J dropped 0; count of bases not matched to a gene: 8. The CDR3 is 18 residues long. The V gene's germline CDR1 is SGDLS and CDR2 YYNGEE. The DNA for the CDR3 is TGTGCCAGCAGCGTAGCTGGGGGACTAGCGGTTAACTCCTACGAGCAGTACTTC. This translates into CASSVAGGLAVNSYEQYF.

The chain couples TRBV6-1 to TRBJ1-1; D remains unclear. This CDR3 has 13 residues. With 8 bases removed from V and 1 base from J, the gap between germline ends came to 11 bases. The V gene's germline CDR1 is MNHNS and CDR2 SASEGT. This CDR3 reads CASAAAENTEAFF. The CDR3 coding sequence is TGTGCCAGCGCGGCAGCAGAGAACACTGAAGCTTTCTTT.

The V call is TRBV6-6, the J call TRBJ2-7, with no clear D. The ends were cut back, 2 bases at V and 7 bases at J, with 9 bases in the middle. Germline CDR1 is MNHNY and CDR2 is SVGAGI (reference sequence). This CDR3 has 12 residues. DNA for the CDR3: TGTGCCAGCAGTTACGGCCGAAGAGAGCAGTACTTC. It specifies CASSYGRREQYF.

The chain couples TRBV9 to TRBJ2-2; D is undetermined. CDR1 SGDLS and CDR2 YYNGEE come from the germline V gene. The CDR3 spans 13 residues. Trimming removed 4 bases at V and 6 bases at J, with 10 bases between. DNA of the CDR3: TGTGCCAGCAGCCCCAATACCCCCGGGGAGCTGTTTTTT. It codes for CASSPNTPGELFF.

The rearrangement links TRBV9 to TRBJ2-7; 9 nucleotides align to TRBD1. J was trimmed by 9 bases and V by 0 bases; bases with no gene match: 13. This CDR3 comprises 16 residues. Germline CDR1 SGDLS, CDR2 YYNGEE. The CDR3 DNA reads as TGTGCCAGCAGCGTAGCGTCTGGGACAGGGCCGGAAGGGCAGTACTTC. Its protein is CASSVASGTGPEGQYF.

The rearrangement joins TRBV6-1 to TRBJ2-4, with D possibly TRBD1 on 6 matching bases. Per the germline V gene, CDR1 is MNHNS and CDR2 is SASEGT. The CDR3 length is 17 residues. Trimming pared 1 base from V and 2 bases from J, leaving 15 bases between. In DNA form, the CDR3 reads TGTGCCAGCAGTGAAGTGGGCCAAACAGGGCCCAAAAACATTCAGTACTTC. This codes for CASSEVGQTGPKNIQYF.

This chain joins TRBV5-1 and TRBJ2-2; D uncertain. Germline CDR1 and CDR2: SGHRS and YFSETQ. V lost 0 bases, J lost 4 bases, and 7 bases lay in between. The CDR3 sequence is 14 residues long. In DNA form, the CDR3 reads TGCGCCAGCAGCTTGGGGACCTTCACCGGGGAGCTGTTTTTT. Residues: CASSLGTFTGELFF.

V gene TRBV6-5 combines with J gene TRBJ1-3; D remains unclear. Trimming pared 4 bases from V and 4 bases from J, leaving 8 bases between. In germline, CDR1 is MNHEY, CDR2 SVGAGI. This CDR3 is 13 amino acids long. CDR3 DNA: TGTGCCAGCAGTTCCCAGGTCGGAAACACCATATATTTT. Its protein is CASSSQVGNTIYF.

The chain joins TRBV10-1 to TRBJ2-5; D possibly corresponds to TRBD1 (5 bases). Trimming took 5 bases from V and 2 from J, leaving 9 bases between them. CDR1 is WNHNN and CDR2 is SYGVQD in the germline V gene (reference sequence). The CDR3 is 13 amino acids. The CDR3 reads CASSLDTQETQYF. CDR3 in DNA: TGCGCCAGCAGTCTGGACACACAAGAGACCCAGTACTTC.